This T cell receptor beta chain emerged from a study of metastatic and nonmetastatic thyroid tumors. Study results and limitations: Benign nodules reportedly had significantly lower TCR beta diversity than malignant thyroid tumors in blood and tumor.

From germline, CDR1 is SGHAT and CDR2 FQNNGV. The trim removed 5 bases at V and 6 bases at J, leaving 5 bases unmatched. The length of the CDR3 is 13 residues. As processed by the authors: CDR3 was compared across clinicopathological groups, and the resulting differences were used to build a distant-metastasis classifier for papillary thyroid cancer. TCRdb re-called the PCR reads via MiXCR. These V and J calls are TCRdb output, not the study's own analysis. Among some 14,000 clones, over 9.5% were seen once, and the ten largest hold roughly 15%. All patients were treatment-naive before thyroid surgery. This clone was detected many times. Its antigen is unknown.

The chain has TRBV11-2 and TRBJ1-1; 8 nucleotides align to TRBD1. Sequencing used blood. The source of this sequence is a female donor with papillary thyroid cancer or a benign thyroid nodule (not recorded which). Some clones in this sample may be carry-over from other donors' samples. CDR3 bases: TGTGCCAGCAGCGGACAGGGTCGGTCTGAAGCTTTCTTT. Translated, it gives CASSGQGRSEAFF.